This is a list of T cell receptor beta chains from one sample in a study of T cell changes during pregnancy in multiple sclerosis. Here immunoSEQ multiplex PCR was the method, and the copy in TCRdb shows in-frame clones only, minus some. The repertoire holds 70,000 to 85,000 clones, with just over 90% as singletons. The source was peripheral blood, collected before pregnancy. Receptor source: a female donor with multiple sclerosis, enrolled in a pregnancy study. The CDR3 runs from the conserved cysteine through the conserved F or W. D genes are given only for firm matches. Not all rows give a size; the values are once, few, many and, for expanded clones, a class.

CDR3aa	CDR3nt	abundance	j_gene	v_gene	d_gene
CASSLENSYEQYF	TGTGCCAGCAGCTTGGAGAACAGCTACGAGCAGTACTTC	-	TRBJ2-7	TRBV5-4	-
CASSNTETNTEAFF	TGTGCCAGCAGCAACACAGAAACGAACACTGAAGCTTTCTTT	-	TRBJ1-1	TRBV21-1	-
CASSVGTPDYEQYF	TGTGCCAGCAGCGTCGGGACACCAGACTACGAGCAGTACTTC	once	TRBJ2-7	TRBV9	-
CASHSGTGIYQPQHF	TGCGCCAGCCATTCCGGGACAGGGATTTATCAGCCCCAGCATTTT	-	TRBJ1-5	TRBV5-1	TRBD1
CASSFQAGGTDTQYF	TGCGCCAGCAGCTTCCAAGCGGGAGGTACAGATACGCAGTATTTT	-	TRBJ2-3	TRBV5-1	TRBD2
CASSPGGTQYF	TGTGCCAGTAGTCCGGGAGGGACCCAGTACTTC	-	TRBJ2-5	TRBV19	TRBD2
CASSYSNRGHVTQYF	TGTGCCAGCAGTTACTCGAACAGGGGTCATGTGACCCAGTACTTC	-	TRBJ2-5	TRBV6-5	TRBD1
CASSDLEETQYF	TGTGCCAGCAGTGATCTTGAGGAGACCCAGTACTTC	-	TRBJ2-5	TRBV6-1	-
CASSVDLGGASSYNEQFF	TGTGCCAGCAGCGTAGATTTAGGCGGGGCGAGCTCCTACAATGAGCAGTTCTTC	-	TRBJ2-1	TRBV9	-
CAWSTGGRDWSYTF	TGTGCCTGGAGTACCGGGGGGAGGGACTGGAGCTACACCTTC	-	TRBJ1-2	TRBV30	-
CASSQGGTSGRETQYF	TGCGCCAGCAGCCAAGGTGGGACTAGCGGGAGGGAGACCCAGTACTTC	-	TRBJ2-5	TRBV4-3	TRBD2
CSAESNYGYTF	TGCAGCGCTGAATCAAACTATGGCTACACCTTC	-	TRBJ1-2	TRBV29-1	-
CASSFLAETGELFF	TGTGCCAGCAGTTTTCTCGCGGAGACCGGGGAGCTGTTTTTT	once	TRBJ2-2	TRBV28	-
CASSQDREQFF	TGTGCCAGCAGCCAGGACAGGGAGCAGTTCTTC	-	TRBJ2-1	TRBV7-9	TRBD1
CASSAGTPTEAFF	TGTGCCAGCAGCGCCGGGACACCGACTGAAGCTTTCTTT	-	TRBJ1-1	TRBV6-5	-
CASSSTRGPAGTEAFF	TGCGCCAGCAGCAGCACGAGGGGGCCGGCGGGCACTGAAGCTTTCTTT	-	TRBJ1-1	TRBV5-1	TRBD1
CASSYGTITGELFF	TGCGCCAGCAGTTACGGGACTATCACCGGGGAGCTGTTTTTT	once	TRBJ2-2	TRBV4-3	TRBD2
CASSPRRGQGTDTQYF	TGTGCCAGCTCACCTAGGAGGGGGCAGGGCACAGATACGCAGTATTTT	-	TRBJ2-3	TRBV18	-
CASNPGSGETQYF	TGTGCCAGCAACCCCGGTAGCGGGGAGACCCAGTACTTC	-	TRBJ2-5	TRBV19	TRBD2